The source of this T cell receptor (beta chain) is a study of blood T cell repertoires in COVID-19. How the authors handled the data: Counts of nucleated cells, estimated from reference gene primer amplification, were obtained. Clones were read by immunoSEQ multiplex PCR, and TCRdb kept only the in-frame ones, dropping some. V and J calls and clone size are as listed in that table; D and trimming were resolved from the DNA. The data hold around 180,000 clones, with under 85% observed a single time. Trimming removed 4 bases from V and 4 bases from J; junction bases left unmatched: 3. Germline values: CDR1 MGHRA, CDR2 YSYEKL. The CDR3 runs to 14 residues.

This chain links TRBV4-1 with TRBJ2-1; 8 bases fit TRBD1. The source material was peripheral blood. This clonotype was obtained from a human donor in a cohort sampled during active COVID-19. The CDR3 region is CASSRDRSYNEQFF. CDR3 nucleotides: TGCGCCAGCAGCCGGGACAGGTCATACAATGAGCAGTTCTTC.